The T cell receptor (beta chain) under discussion was sequenced for a study of blood T cell repertoires in COVID-19. At the level of the study: The United States, Italy and Spain supplied acute and convalescent COVID-19 samples.

This table comes from immunoSEQ multiplex PCR, and its TCRdb copy is limited to in-frame clones, with some not included. The sample contains about half a million clones, 70% to 90% of which appear only once. Sequenced: peripheral blood. This clonotype was sampled from a human donor in a cohort sampled during active COVID-19.

The CDR3 coding sequence is TGTGCCAGCAGCCAAATAGAAGATACGCAGTATTTT. Translation: CASSQIEDTQYF. The chain couples TRBV3-1 (or the pseudogene TRBV3-2) to TRBJ2-3; D not resolved. The germline V and J ends were trimmed by 2 bases and 5 bases, with 5 bases remaining between them. Per the germline V gene, CDR1 is LGHDT and CDR2 is YNNKEL (reference sequence). The CDR3 runs 12 residues.